This TCR beta chain was found in a study of cytomegalovirus exposure and HLA in healthy donors. Germline V gene sequence: CDR1 SGHRS, CDR2 YFSETQ. Deletions cut 4 bases from V and 5 bases from J, with 27 bases between. The CDR3 contains 18 residues. Study outcomes and limitations: A later analysis linked roughly 17,000 TCR beta sequences to HLA alleles at 0.05 false discovery rate. In a later analysis, common viral pathogens appeared linked to several of the most significant clusters.

Comments on this clone: Its antigen is unidentified.

The study ran its PCR with 60 Vbeta and 13 Jbeta primers. Profiling relied on immunoSEQ multiplex PCR, and the TCRdb table lists in-frame clones only, not all of them. The repertoire holds about 140,000 clones, 80% seen once, with around 2.5% in the top ten. The V call is TRBV5-1, the J call TRBJ2-5; no firm D call. The clonotype originates from a man in his fifties in good health and CMV-seronegative. Sequenced: PBMCs. For the CDR3, the DNA is TGCGCCAGCAGCCTAAATGTTCTGACGGTGACTGTAAGGGAGACCCAGTACTTC. Translating it yields CASSLNVLTVTVRETQYF.